This T cell receptor (beta chain) comes out of a study of cytomegalovirus exposure and HLA in healthy donors. In its sample, this clone was seen a few times. Its antigen remains unknown. General study results and limits: In a later analysis, at a false discovery rate of 0.05, 17,000 or so TCR beta sequences matched HLA alleles. When the data were analyzed later, several of the most significant clusters appeared to be linked to common viral pathogens. Evidence from a later analysis indicated that most CMV-associated TCR beta chains looked HLA-restricted.

The PCR used 60 Vbeta and 13 Jbeta primers. Sequenced by immunoSEQ multiplex PCR; TCRdb stores in-frame clones only, minus some. The table has around 68,000 clones, around 68% seen once. Deletions cut 0 bases from V and 2 bases from J, with 9 bases between. There are 14 residues in the CDR3. Per the germline V gene, CDR1 is SGHRS and CDR2 is YFSETQ. Sequences were obtained from PBMCs. The rearrangement joins TRBV5-1 to TRBJ2-7, with a tentative D call TRBD1 (6 bases). The source is a young woman in good health and CMV-seronegative. The CDR3 spells CASSLDGQPYEQYF. The DNA for the CDR3 is TGCGCCAGCAGCTTGGACGGACAGCCCTACGAGCAGTACTTC.